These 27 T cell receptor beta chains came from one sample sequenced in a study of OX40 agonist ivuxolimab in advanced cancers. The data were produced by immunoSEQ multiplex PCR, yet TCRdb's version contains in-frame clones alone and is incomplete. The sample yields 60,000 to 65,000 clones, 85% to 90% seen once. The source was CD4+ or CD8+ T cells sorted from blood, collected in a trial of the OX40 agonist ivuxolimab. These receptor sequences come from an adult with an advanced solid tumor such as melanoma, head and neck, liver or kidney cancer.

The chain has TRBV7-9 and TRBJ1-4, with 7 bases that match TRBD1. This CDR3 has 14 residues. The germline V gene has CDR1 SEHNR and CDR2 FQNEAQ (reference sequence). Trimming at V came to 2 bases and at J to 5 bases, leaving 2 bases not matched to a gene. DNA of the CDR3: TGTGCCAGCAGCTTACAACAGGGGAATGAAAAACTGTTTTTT. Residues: CASSLQQGNEKLFF. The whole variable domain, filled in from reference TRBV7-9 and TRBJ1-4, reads DTGVSQNPRHKITKRGQNVTFRCDPISEHNRLYWYRQTLGQGPEFLTYFQNEAQLEKSRLLSDRFSAERPKGSFSTLEIQRTEQGDSAMYLCASSLQQGNEKLFFGSGTQLSVL.

The CDR3 DNA is TGTGCCTGGATGTCTTGGGCAGGGGGCTACAATGAGCAGTTCTTC. Translation gives CAWMSWAGGYNEQFF. The chain links TRBV30 to TRBJ2-1; 7 bases agree with TRBD1. Germline V gives CDR1 GTSNPN, CDR2 SVGIG (reference sequence). This CDR3 has 15 amino acids. V dropped 4 bases and J dropped 3; count of bases not matched to a gene: 9.

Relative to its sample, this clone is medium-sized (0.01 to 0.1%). The CDR3 bases are TGTGCCAGCAGTGAAGTAGGGGATCCGGGCTACGAGCAGTACTTC. Its translation is CASSEVGDPGYEQYF. This chain connects TRBV6-1 to TRBJ2-7; D perhaps matches TRBD1 (5 bases). Germline CDR1 reads MNHNS; CDR2 reads SASEGT. Trimming stripped 1 base from V and 3 bases from J, with 13 bases between. The CDR3 is made up of 15 amino acids.

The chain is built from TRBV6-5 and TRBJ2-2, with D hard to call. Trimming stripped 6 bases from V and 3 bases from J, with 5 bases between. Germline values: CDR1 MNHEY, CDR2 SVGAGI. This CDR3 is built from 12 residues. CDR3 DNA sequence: TGTGCCAGCAGAAAGGACACCGGGGAGCTGTTTTTT. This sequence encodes CASRKDTGELFF.

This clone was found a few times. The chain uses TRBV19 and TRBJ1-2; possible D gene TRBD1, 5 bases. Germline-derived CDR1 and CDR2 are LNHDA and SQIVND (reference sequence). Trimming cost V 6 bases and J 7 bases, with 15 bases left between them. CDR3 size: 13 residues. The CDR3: CASRSQGFRGYTF. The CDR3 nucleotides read TGTGCCAGTAGATCGCAGGGCTTTCGTGGCTACACCTTC.

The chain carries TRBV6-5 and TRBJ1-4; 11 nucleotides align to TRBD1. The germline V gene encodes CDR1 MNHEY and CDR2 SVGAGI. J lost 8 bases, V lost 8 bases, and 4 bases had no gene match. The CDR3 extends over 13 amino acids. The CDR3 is CASGGTGGEKLFF. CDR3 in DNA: TGTGCCAGCGGTGGGACAGGGGGAGAAAAACTGTTTTTT.

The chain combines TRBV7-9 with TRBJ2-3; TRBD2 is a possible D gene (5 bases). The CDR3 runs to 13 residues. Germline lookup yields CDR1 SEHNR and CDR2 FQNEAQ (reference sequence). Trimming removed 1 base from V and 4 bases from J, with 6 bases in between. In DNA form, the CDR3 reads TGTGCCAGCAGCTTAGGAGGGCCAGATACGCAGTATTTT. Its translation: CASSLGGPDTQYF.

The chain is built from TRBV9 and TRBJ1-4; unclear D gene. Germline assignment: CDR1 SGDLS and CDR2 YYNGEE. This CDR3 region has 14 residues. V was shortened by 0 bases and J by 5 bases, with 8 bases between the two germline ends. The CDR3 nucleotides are TGTGCCAGCAGCGTAGGGGGTCGGAATGAAAAACTGTTTTTT. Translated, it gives CASSVGGRNEKLFF.

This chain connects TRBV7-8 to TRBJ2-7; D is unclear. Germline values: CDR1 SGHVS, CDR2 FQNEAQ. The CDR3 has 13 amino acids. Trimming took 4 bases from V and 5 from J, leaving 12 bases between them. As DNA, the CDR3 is TGTGCCAGCAGCTCCGGAACATCTAACGAGCAGTACTTC. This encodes CASSSGTSNEQYF.

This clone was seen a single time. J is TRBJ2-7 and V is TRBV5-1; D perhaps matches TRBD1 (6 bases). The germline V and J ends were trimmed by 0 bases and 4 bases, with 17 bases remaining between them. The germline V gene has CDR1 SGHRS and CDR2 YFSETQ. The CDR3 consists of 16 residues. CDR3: CASSLGGQPSSYEQYF. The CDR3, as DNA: TGCGCCAGCAGCTTGGGGGGACAACCATCGTCATACGAGCAGTACTTC. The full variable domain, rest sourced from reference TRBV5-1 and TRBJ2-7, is KAGVTQTPRYLIKTRGQQVTLSCSPISGHRSVSWYQQTPGQGLQFLFEYFSETQRNKGNFPGRFSGRQFSNSRSEMNVSTLELGDSALYLCASSLGGQPSSYEQYFGPGTRLTVT.

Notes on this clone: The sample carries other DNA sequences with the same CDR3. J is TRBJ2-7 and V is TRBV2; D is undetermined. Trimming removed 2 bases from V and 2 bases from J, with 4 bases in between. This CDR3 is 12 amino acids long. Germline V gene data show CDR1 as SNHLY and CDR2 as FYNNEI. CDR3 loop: CASSERTYEQYF. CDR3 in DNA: TGTGCCAGCAGTGAAAGGACCTACGAGCAGTACTTC. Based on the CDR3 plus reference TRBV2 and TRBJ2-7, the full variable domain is EPEVTQTPSHQVTQMGQEVILRCVPISNHLYFYWYRQILGQKVEFLVSFYNNEISEKSEIFDDQFSVERPDGSNFTLKIRSTKLEDSAMYFCASSERTYEQYFGPGTRLTVT.

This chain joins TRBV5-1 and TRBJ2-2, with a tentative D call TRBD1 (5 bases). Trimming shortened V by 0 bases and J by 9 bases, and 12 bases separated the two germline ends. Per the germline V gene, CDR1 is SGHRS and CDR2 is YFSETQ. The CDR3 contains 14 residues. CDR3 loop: CASSLAGQGWELFF. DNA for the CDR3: TGCGCCAGCAGCTTGGCCGGGCAGGGCTGGGAGCTGTTTTTT.

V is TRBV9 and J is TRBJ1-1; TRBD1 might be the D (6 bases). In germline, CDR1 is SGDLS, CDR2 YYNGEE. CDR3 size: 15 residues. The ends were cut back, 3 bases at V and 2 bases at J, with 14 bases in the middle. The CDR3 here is CASSGLQGRNTEAFF. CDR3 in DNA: TGTGCCAGCAGCGGACTACAGGGAAGAAACACTGAAGCTTTCTTT.

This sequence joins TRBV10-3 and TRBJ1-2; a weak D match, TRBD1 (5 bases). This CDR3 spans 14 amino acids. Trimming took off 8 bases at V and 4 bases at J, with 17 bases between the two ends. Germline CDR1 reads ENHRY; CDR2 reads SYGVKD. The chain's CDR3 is CAIPRGEWPYGYTF. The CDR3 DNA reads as TGTGCCATCCCCCGGGGGGAATGGCCCTATGGCTACACCTTC.

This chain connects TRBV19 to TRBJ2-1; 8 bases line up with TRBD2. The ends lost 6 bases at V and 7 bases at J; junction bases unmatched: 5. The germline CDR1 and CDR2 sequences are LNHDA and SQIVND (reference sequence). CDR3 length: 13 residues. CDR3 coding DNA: TGTGCCAGTAGCCGGGGGGGCCATAATGAGCAGTTCTTC. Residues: CASSRGGHNEQFF.

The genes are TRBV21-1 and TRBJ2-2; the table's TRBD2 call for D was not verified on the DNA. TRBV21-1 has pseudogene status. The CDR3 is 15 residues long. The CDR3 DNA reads TGTGCCAGACTCTTCCCGTGGGAGGAATCCGGGGAGCTGTTTTTT. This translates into CARLFPWEESGELFF.

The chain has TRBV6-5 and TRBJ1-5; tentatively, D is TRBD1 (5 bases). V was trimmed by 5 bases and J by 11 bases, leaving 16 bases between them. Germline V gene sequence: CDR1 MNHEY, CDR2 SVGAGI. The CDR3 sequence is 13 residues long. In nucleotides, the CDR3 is TGTGCCAGCAGTGAAGGGGACCGAAGAGCCCAGCATTTT. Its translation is CASSEGDRRAQHF.

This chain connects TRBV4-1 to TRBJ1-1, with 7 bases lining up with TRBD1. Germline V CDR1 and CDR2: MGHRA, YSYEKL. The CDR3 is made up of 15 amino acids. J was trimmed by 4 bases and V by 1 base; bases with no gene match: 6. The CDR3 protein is CASSQVSQGVTEAFF. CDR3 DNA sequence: TGCGCCAGCAGCCAAGTTTCCCAGGGGGTCACTGAAGCTTTCTTT.

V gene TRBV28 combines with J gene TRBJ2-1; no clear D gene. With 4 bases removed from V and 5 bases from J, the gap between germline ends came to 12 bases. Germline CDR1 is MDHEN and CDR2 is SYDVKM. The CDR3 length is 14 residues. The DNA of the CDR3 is TGTGCCAGCAGTTCCGTTGTGGACCACAATGAGCAGTTCTTC. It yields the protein CASSSVVDHNEQFF.

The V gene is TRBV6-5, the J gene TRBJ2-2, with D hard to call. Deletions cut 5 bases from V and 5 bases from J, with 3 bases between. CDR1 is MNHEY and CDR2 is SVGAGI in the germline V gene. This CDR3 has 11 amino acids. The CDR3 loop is CASSKTGELFF. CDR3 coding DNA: TGTGCCAGCAGTAAAACCGGGGAGCTGTTTTTT.

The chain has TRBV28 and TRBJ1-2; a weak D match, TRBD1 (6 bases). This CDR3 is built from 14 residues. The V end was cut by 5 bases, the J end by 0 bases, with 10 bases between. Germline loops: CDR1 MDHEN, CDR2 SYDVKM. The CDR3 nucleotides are TGTGCCAGCAGTACTAGACAGGCTAACTATGGCTACACCTTC. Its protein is CASSTRQANYGYTF.

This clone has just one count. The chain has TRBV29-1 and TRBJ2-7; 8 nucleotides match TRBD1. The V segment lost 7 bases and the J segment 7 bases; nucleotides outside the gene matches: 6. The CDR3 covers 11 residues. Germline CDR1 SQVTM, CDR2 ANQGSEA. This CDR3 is CSGRRQGEQYF. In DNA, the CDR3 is TGCAGCGGCCGAAGACAGGGGGAGCAGTACTTC.

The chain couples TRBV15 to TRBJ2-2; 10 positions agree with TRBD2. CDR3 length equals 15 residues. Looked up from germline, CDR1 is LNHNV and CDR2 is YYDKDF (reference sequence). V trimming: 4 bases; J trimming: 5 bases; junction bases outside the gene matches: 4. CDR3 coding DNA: TGTGCCACCAGCATCACTAGCGGGACTACCGGGGAGCTGTTTTTT. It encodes CATSITSGTTGELFF.

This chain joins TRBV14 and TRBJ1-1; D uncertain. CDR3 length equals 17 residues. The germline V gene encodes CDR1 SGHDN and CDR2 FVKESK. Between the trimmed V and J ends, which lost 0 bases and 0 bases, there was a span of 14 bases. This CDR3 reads CASSQEPGYFLNTEAFF. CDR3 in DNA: TGTGCCAGCAGCCAAGAGCCAGGTTATTTCCTGAACACTGAAGCTTTCTTT. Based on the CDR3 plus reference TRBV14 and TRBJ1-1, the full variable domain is EAGVTQFPSHSVIEKGQTVTLRCDPISGHDNLYWYRRVMGKEIKFLLHFVKESKQDESGMPNNRFLAERTGGTYSTLKVQPAELEDSGVYFCASSQEPGYFLNTEAFFGQGTRLTVV.

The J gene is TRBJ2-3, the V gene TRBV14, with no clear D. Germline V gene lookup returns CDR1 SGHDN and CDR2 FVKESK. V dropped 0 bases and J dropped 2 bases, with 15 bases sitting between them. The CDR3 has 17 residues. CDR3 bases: TGTGCCAGCAGCCAAGATCTAATTAAGGAAACCACAGATACGCAGTATTTT. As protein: CASSQDLIKETTDTQYF.

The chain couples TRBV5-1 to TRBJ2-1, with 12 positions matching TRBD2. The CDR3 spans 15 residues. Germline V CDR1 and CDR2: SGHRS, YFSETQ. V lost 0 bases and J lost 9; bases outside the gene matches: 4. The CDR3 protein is CASSLASGGAGEQFF. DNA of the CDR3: TGCGCCAGCAGCTTGGCTAGCGGGGGGGCCGGTGAGCAGTTCTTC.

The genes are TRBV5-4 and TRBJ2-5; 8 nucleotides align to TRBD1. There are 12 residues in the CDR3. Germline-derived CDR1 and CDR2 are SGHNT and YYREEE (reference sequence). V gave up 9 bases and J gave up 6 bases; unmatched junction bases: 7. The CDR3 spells CATSGQGQTQYF. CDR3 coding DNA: TGTGCCACGTCAGGACAGGGTCAGACCCAGTACTTC. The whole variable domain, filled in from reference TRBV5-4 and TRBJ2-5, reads ETGVTQSPTHLIKTRGQQVTLRCSSQSGHNTVSWYQQALGQGPQFIFQYYREEENGRGNFPPRFSGLQFPNYSSELNVNALELDDSALYLCATSGQGQTQYFGPGTRLLVL.